These 9 T cell receptor beta chains were sequenced from one sample in a study of blood T cell repertoires in COVID-19. Data came from immunoSEQ multiplex PCR; TCRdb stores just in-frame clones and leaves some out. In the table there are about 210,000 clones, around four fifths of which are singletons. The sequenced material came from peripheral blood. The receptors shown here come from a man aged 55 to 69 with COVID-19, enrolled during active disease.

The gene calls are TRBV7-9 and TRBJ2-5; TRBD1 aligns across 9 bases. Germline V gene sequence: CDR1 SEHNR, CDR2 FQNEAQ (reference sequence). The length of the CDR3 is 15 residues. With V trimmed by 4 bases and J by 4 bases, 7 bases remained unmatched. CDR3 residues: CASSSAGTGRETQYF. CDR3 DNA sequence: TGTGCCAGCAGCTCAGCCGGGACAGGGAGAGAGACCCAGTACTTC.

V and J are TRBV5-1 and TRBJ2-2; the match to TRBD2 covers 8 bases. Germline values: CDR1 SGHRS, CDR2 YFSETQ. The CDR3 has 15 residues. After removal of 4 bases from V and 7 bases from J, the junction contained 9 bases not matched to a gene. The CDR3 bases are TGCGCCAGCAGCAAGAGCGGGAGCGATAACGGGGAGCTGTTTTTT. Translated, it gives CASSKSGSDNGELFF.

This clone was seen once. This chain uses TRBV7-9 with TRBJ1-5; D is possibly TRBD1 (5 bases). Between the trimmed V and J ends, which lost 6 bases and 0 bases, there was a span of 9 bases. The CDR3 totals 14 residues. Germline CDR1 is SEHNR and CDR2 is FQNEAQ (reference sequence). The CDR3 DNA sequence: TGTGCCAGCAGTTTCGGACATAGCAATCAGCCCCAGCATTTT. It specifies CASSFGHSNQPQHF. Combining the CDR3 with reference TRBV7-9 and TRBJ1-5 gives the whole variable domain DTGVSQNPRHKITKRGQNVTFRCDPISEHNRLYWYRQTLGQGPEFLTYFQNEAQLEKSRLLSDRFSAERPKGSFSTLEIQRTEQGDSAMYLCASSFGHSNQPQHFGDGTRLSIL.

V and J are TRBV10-1 and TRBJ1-2; D is uncertain. CDR3 size: 13 residues. Trimming cost V 2 bases and J 3 bases, with 7 bases left between them. Looked up from germline, CDR1 is WNHNN and CDR2 is SYGVQD (reference sequence). CDR3 residues: CASSEARYYGYTF. The CDR3 coding sequence is TGCGCCAGCAGTGAGGCGAGATACTATGGCTACACCTTC.

This clone has a handful of counts. This chain joins TRBV27 and TRBJ1-1, with a weak D call TRBD1 (5 bases). V was clipped by 0 bases and J by 3 bases, with 20 bases between them. The CDR3 length is 18 residues. Germline loops: CDR1 MNHEY, CDR2 SMNVEV (reference sequence). The CDR3 DNA is TGTGCCAGCAGTTTATCGACCGCCGGCAGGGTAAGGGACACTGAAGCTTTCTTT. The encoded protein is CASSLSTAGRVRDTEAFF.

This sequence joins TRBV5-6 and TRBJ2-3, with 7 bases lining up with TRBD2. The V segment lost 2 bases and the J segment 6 bases; nucleotides outside the gene matches: 3. From germline, CDR1 is SGHDT and CDR2 YYEEEE. This CDR3 contains 13 residues. DNA for the CDR3: TGTGCCAGCAGCTTCGGGGGGAGGGATACGCAGTATTTT. Translating it yields CASSFGGRDTQYF.

This chain connects TRBV7-2 to TRBJ1-2, with D unclear. The length of the CDR3 is 13 residues. V lost 1 base and J lost 4, with 7 bases in between. Per the germline V gene, CDR1 is SGHTA and CDR2 is FQGNSA. The CDR3 reads CASSLGRPYGYTF. CDR3 DNA: TGTGCCAGCAGCTTAGGCAGGCCCTATGGCTACACCTTC. Full variable domain (remainder filled in from reference TRBV7-2 and TRBJ1-2): GAGVSQSPSNKVTEKGKDVELRCDPISGHTALYWYRQSLGQGLEFLIYFQGNSAPDKSGLPSDRFSAERTGGSVSTLTIQRTQQEDSAVYLCASSLGRPYGYTFGSGTRLTVV.

J is TRBJ2-5 and V is TRBV29-1, with a weak D call TRBD2 (7 bases). The CDR3 is made up of 13 amino acids. Germline loops: CDR1 SQVTM, CDR2 ANQGSEA. V gave up 7 bases and J gave up 5 bases, with 17 bases separating them. The chain's CDR3 is CSAQEGGGETQYF. For the CDR3, the DNA is TGCAGCGCTCAAGAGGGAGGGGGGGAGACCCAGTACTTC.

The chain carries TRBV27 and TRBJ2-7, with D possibly matching TRBD2 (6 bases). The CDR3 covers 14 residues. The germline V and J ends were trimmed by 2 bases and 7 bases, with 15 bases remaining between them. The germline V gene has CDR1 MNHEY and CDR2 SMNVEV (reference sequence). The CDR3 reads CASSLLGTAKEQYF. The DNA of the CDR3 is TGTGCCAGCAGTTTACTAGGGACTGCGAAGGAGCAGTACTTC.